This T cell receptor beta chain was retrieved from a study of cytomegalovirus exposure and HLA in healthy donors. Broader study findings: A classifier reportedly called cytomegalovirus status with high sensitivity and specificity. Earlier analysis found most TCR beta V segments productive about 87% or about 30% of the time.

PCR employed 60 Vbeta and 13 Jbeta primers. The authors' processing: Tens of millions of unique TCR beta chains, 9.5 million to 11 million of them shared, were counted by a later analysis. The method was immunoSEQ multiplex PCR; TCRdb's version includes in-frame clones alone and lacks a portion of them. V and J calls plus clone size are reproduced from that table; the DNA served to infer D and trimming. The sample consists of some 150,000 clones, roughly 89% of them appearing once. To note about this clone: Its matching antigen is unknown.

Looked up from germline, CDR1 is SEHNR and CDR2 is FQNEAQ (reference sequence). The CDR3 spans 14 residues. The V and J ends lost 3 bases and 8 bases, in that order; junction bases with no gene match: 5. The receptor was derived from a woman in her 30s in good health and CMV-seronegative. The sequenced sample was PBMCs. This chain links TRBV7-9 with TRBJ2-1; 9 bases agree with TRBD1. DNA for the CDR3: TGTGCCAGCAGCTTTGCAGGACAGGGGCATGAGCAGTTCTTC. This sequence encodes CASSFAGQGHEQFF.